Each of the 14 T cell receptor beta chains below was sequenced from the same sample in a study of naive and memory T cell subsets. Two oligonucleotides, mixed equimolar, formed the beta constant-region primer covering TRBC1 and TRBC2. TCRdb used MiXCR to reprocess the UMI-ligation and nested PCR reads, holding one entry per CDR3 protein. Seen here are 120,000 to 150,000 distinct CDR3 sequences, about 15% observed once, and the top ten hold roughly 0.13%. Sequencing was performed on naive CD4+ T cells from blood. The receptor source for this set is a human donor in good health.

This clonotype has only a few counts. The rearrangement links TRBV7-2 to TRBJ2-1; D possibly uses TRBD1 or TRBD2 (5 bases each). The CDR3 totals 13 residues. With 4 bases removed from V and 8 bases from J, the gap between germline ends came to 12 bases. Germline CDR1 and CDR2: SGHTA and FQGNSA. CDR3 bases: TGTGCCAGCAGCTCTACGGGGACGTATGAGCAGTTCTTC. Translation: CASSSTGTYEQFF.

This rearrangement joins TRBV20-1 to TRBJ2-1, with 8 bases identical to TRBD2. CDR1 DFQATT and CDR2 SNEGSKA come from the germline V gene (reference sequence). This CDR3 region has 13 residues. J was trimmed by 4 bases and V by 7 bases; bases with no gene match: 6. This chain's CDR3 is CSGETSEYNEQFF. CDR3 nucleotide sequence: TGCAGTGGGGAGACTAGCGAATACAATGAGCAGTTCTTC.

This clonotype was observed at least ten times. The chain joins TRBV20-1 to TRBJ2-3; D perhaps matches TRBD1 (5 bases). The V gene's germline CDR1 is DFQATT and CDR2 SNEGSKA (reference sequence). This CDR3 is built from 14 residues. Trimming took off 3 bases at V and 2 bases at J, with 12 bases between the two ends. The CDR3 DNA sequence: TGCAGTGCTAGGCCTGGGGCCCACACAGATACGCAGTATTTT. The encoded protein is CSARPGAHTDTQYF.

This clonotype has ten or more counts. The chain employs TRBV11-2 and TRBJ2-3, with TRBD2 matching over 9 bases. Germline loops: CDR1 SGHAT, CDR2 FQNNGV. J gave up 6 bases and V 3 bases, and 4 bases lay outside the gene matches. The CDR3 is made up of 14 amino acids. The CDR3 coding sequence is TGTGCCAGCAGCTTTTTAGCGGGAGTGGATACGCAGTATTTT. Translation: CASSFLAGVDTQYF.

The chain is built from TRBV5-1 and TRBJ2-7; TRBD2 agrees at 13 bases. This CDR3 is 16 amino acids long. Germline V gene data show CDR1 as SGHRS and CDR2 as YFSETQ. V trimming: 6 bases; J trimming: 6 bases; junction bases outside the gene matches: 12. CDR3 coding DNA: TGCGCCAGCACCAAATCCGGACTAGCGGGAGTATTCGAGCAGTACTTC. Its translation is CASTKSGLAGVFEQYF.

In its sample, this clonotype was seen a few times. J is TRBJ2-3 and V is TRBV7-2; D gene uncertain. The CDR3 length is 13 residues. CDR1 SGHTA and CDR2 FQGNSA come from the germline V gene. V was shortened by 1 base and J by 7 bases, with 9 bases between the two germline ends. CDR3 amino acids: CASSLGGRNTQYF. The CDR3 nucleotides are TGTGCCAGCAGCTTAGGGGGAAGGAATACGCAGTATTTT.

The genes are TRBV29-1 and TRBJ2-7; D tentatively fits TRBD1 or TRBD2 (5 bases each). V was shortened by 0 bases and J by 5 bases, with 14 bases between the two germline ends. Germline values: CDR1 SQVTM, CDR2 ANQGSEA. The CDR3 runs 14 residues. The CDR3 sequence is CSVEDGWGPNEQYF. Written as DNA, the CDR3 is TGCAGCGTTGAAGATGGTTGGGGACCTAACGAGCAGTACTTC.

This clonotype was seen a single time. The chain combines TRBV7-6 with TRBJ1-1; 7 nucleotides line up with TRBD1. The CDR3 runs 16 residues. Germline CDR1 is SGHVS and CDR2 is FNYEAQ. J was trimmed by 0 bases and V by 5 bases; bases with no gene match: 9. CDR3: CASSPRGPAMNTEAFF. The DNA for the CDR3 is TGTGCCAGCAGCCCTAGGGGGCCAGCTATGAACACTGAAGCTTTCTTT. Based on the CDR3 plus reference TRBV7-6 and TRBJ1-1, the full variable domain is GAGVSQSPRYKVTKRGQDVALRCDPISGHVSLYWYRQALGQGPEFLTYFNYEAQQDKSGLPNDRFSAERPEGSISTLTIQRTEQRDSAMYRCASSPRGPAMNTEAFFGQGTRLTVV.

The V gene is TRBV10-3, the J gene TRBJ2-3; D is unresolved. V gave up 6 bases and J gave up 6 bases, with 16 bases separating them. This CDR3 spans 14 amino acids. CDR1 and CDR2 (germline): ENHRY, SYGVKD. Written as DNA, the CDR3 is TGTGCCATCAGCGTTGCCTCCGGTGGGGATACGCAGTATTTT. It is translated as CAISVASGGDTQYF.

This clonotype has just a few counts. The chain joins TRBV12-3 or TRBV12-4 to TRBJ2-6, with no clear D. V was shortened by 6 bases and J by 0 bases, with 12 bases between the two germline ends. This CDR3 comprises 16 residues. The CDR3 nucleotides read TGTGCCAGCAGCCTGGCGACGATCTCTGGGGCCAACGTCCTGACTTTC. Its protein is CASSLATISGANVLTF.

The V and J genes are TRBV10-3 and TRBJ2-2, with 10 bases that match TRBD2. After removal of 0 bases from V and 2 bases from J, the junction contained 6 bases not matched to a gene. Germline loops: CDR1 ENHRY, CDR2 SYGVKD. CDR3 length: 18 residues. This CDR3 reads CAISESTGLAANTGELFF. The CDR3 nucleotides are TGTGCCATCAGTGAGTCAACTGGACTAGCGGCAAACACCGGGGAGCTGTTTTTT.

The rearrangement joins TRBV4-2 to TRBJ2-3, with D maybe TRBD2 (6 bases). Germline V gene data show CDR1 as LGHNA and CDR2 as YNFKEQ. This CDR3 has 16 residues. V was shortened by 3 bases and J by 10 bases, with 23 bases between the two germline ends. The DNA for the CDR3 is TGTGCCAGCAGCCAGGCTCGGGGGATAGCATACTCAGCGCAGTATTTT. Its protein product is CASSQARGIAYSAQYF.

This clonotype appeared many times. J is TRBJ2-5 and V is TRBV12-3 or TRBV12-4, with D possibly matching TRBD2 (5 bases). The CDR3 runs 14 residues. Trimming stripped 4 bases from V and 4 bases from J, with 13 bases between. The CDR3 region has the DNA TGTGCCAGCAGTTCCGCGGGTATTGTAGAGACCCAGTACTTC. Protein: CASSSAGIVETQYF.

This clonotype was observed a few times. V and J are TRBV6-5 and TRBJ2-5; 12 bases fit TRBD1. J lost 5 bases, V lost 2 bases, and 6 bases had no gene match. The germline V gene encodes CDR1 MNHEY and CDR2 SVGAGI. The CDR3 is 16 residues long. CDR3 sequence reads: CASSYTGQGALETQYF. The CDR3, as DNA: TGTGCCAGCAGTTACACGGGACAGGGGGCCCTTGAGACCCAGTACTTC.